The rows below give T cell receptor beta chains drawn from one sample of a study of OX40 agonist ivuxolimab in advanced cancers. Generated by immunoSEQ multiplex PCR, the TCRdb table keeps only in-frame clones and is missing some. The sample holds under 60,000 clones; 90% are singletons and the top ten take under 5.5%. Sequenced here: CD4+ or CD8+ T cells sorted from blood, sampled in a trial of the OX40 agonist ivuxolimab. All receptors derive from an adult with an advanced solid tumor such as melanoma, head and neck, liver or kidney cancer. The CDR3 runs from the conserved cysteine through the conserved F or W. A D gene is named only where the DNA matches it firmly. Some rows mark clone size as missing; the rest say once, few, many or name a class of expanded clone.

V: TRBV7-5; J: TRBJ1-5; length: 14; size: once; D: NA; DNA: TGTGCCAGCAGCTTAGGTAGGGGGAATCAGCCCCAGCATTTT; CDR3: CASSLGRGNQPQHF
V: TRBV19; J: TRBJ2-3; length: 13; size: NA; D: TRBD1; DNA: TGTGCCAGTAGTATAAGGACAGGGGATACGCAGTATTTT; CDR3: CASSIRTGDTQYF
V: TRBV2; J: TRBJ2-3; length: 14; size: NA; D: TRBD2; DNA: TGTGCCAGCACGCTTGCGGGAGCTGTAGATACGCAGTATTTT; CDR3: CASTLAGAVDTQYF
V: TRBV2; J: TRBJ1-4; length: 16; size: NA; D: TRBD1; DNA: TGTGCCAGCAGGGTATTTACCAGGGGGACTAATGAAAAACTGTTTTTT; CDR3: CASRVFTRGTNEKLFF
V: TRBV20-1; J: TRBJ1-2; length: 11; size: NA; D: NA; DNA: TGCAGTGTCAGGGAAGGTTCAGGCTACACCTTC; CDR3: CSVREGSGYTF
V: TRBV28; J: TRBJ2-3; length: 13; size: once; D: NA; DNA: TGTGCCGGGCGGCTGATGGGCACAGATACGCAGTATTTT; CDR3: CAGRLMGTDTQYF
V: TRBV2; J: TRBJ2-6; length: 15; size: NA; D: NA; DNA: TGTGCCAGCAGTGAAGGGTTCTCTGGGGCCAACGTCCTGACTTTC; CDR3: CASSEGFSGANVLTF
V: TRBV14; J: TRBJ2-1; length: 17; size: NA; D: NA; DNA: TGTGCCAGCAGCCTACCCTCAGGGACGGGCTGGCACAATGAGCAGTTCTTC; CDR3: CASSLPSGTGWHNEQFF
V: TRBV28; J: TRBJ2-3; length: 15; size: NA; D: TRBD2; DNA: TGTGCCAGCAGTTTAGGCGGGGGGGCCAGAGATACGCAGTATTTT; CDR3: CASSLGGGARDTQYF
V: TRBV6-4; J: TRBJ1-2; length: 18; size: NA; D: TRBD1; DNA: TGTGCCAGCAGTGACTCGGGGGGCGGGGGACAGGGACGCTATGGCTACACCTTC; CDR3: CASSDSGGGGQGRYGYTF
V: TRBV25-1; J: TRBJ1-1; length: 16; size: once; D: NA; DNA: TGTGCCAGCAGTGAATACCGAGCCGGGGGTGGCACTGAAGCTTTCTTT; CDR3: CASSEYRAGGGTEAFF
V: TRBV30; J: TRBJ1-6; length: 15; size: NA; D: NA; DNA: TGTGCCTGGAGTGGGCGGCAGAGGTATAATTCACCCCTCCACTTT; CDR3: CAWSGRQRYNSPLHF
V: TRBV28; J: TRBJ2-1; length: 15; size: NA; D: TRBD2; DNA: TGTGCCAGCAGTTTGGGACTAGCGGGAGTCAATGAGCAGTTCTTC; CDR3: CASSLGLAGVNEQFF
V: TRBV29-1; J: TRBJ2-2; length: 13; size: NA; D: TRBD1; DNA: TGCAGCGGACAGGGACAGGGGGCCGGGGAGCTGTTTTTT; CDR3: CSGQGQGAGELFF